The present entry profiles one T cell receptor beta chain with its context. Its antigen is not known. Regarding treatment: some 19 received Ad26.COV2.S at low or high dose, single or two shots; 5 received placebo; per-sample allocation not given. Samples analyzed were those drawn on day 63 after the first vaccine or placebo injection. It was an adult aged 18-55 years in Boston who was the donor. This sample is drawn from a study of Ad26.COV2.S vaccination and SARS-CoV-2 variants. Points from the study as a whole: CD8+ and CD4+ T cells specific for spike reportedly responded with substantial breadth after vaccination. Measures of TCR breadth and depth may have fallen short of total T cell responses. Placebo recipients and vaccine recipients were similar in non-spike TCR breadth.

Some clones are missing from TCRdb's copy, which holds only in-frame ones; the method was immunoSEQ multiplex PCR. This table has 350,000 to 500,000 clones, roughly 90% appearing once. Trimming took 3 bases from V and 3 from J; bases not matched to a gene: 2. CDR3 length: 14 residues. Germline CDR1 is SGHVS and CDR2 is FQNEAQ. The specimen was peripheral blood, collected in a trial of Ad26.COV2.S vaccine versus placebo. The genes are TRBV7-8 and TRBJ1-2; TRBD1 matches at 9 bases. This TCR came from a person aged 18-60 years who received the Ad26.COV2.S COVID-19 vaccine or a placebo. The CDR3 DNA follows: TGTGCCAGCAGCTTGGGGACAGGGTACTATGGCTACACCTTC. Protein product: CASSLGTGYYGYTF.